This T cell receptor (beta chain) was recorded in a study of siplizumab effects on memory and regulatory T cells. Findings and limits, study-wide: The authors did not confirm suppressive function in proliferating Tregs from siplizumab cultures. Major contributors to the alloresponse seemed to be naive T cells, which also appeared more diverse than memory cells. Siplizumab produced a significant reduction in alloreactive sequences that were traceable to unstimulated CD4+ memory cells.

Generated by immunoSEQ multiplex PCR, the TCRdb table keeps only in-frame clones and is missing some. The table includes about 91,000 clones, over 85% detected once. As for this clone: Its antigen is not known.

Between the trimmed V and J ends, which lost 3 bases and 0 bases, there was a span of 20 bases. CDR1 is KGHSH, CDR2 LQKENI, per germline. CDR3 size: 18 residues. The sequence was obtained from a human donor in good health. Input material: CD8+ T cells sorted from blood. The rearrangement joins TRBV18 to TRBJ1-1; D may be TRBD1 (6 bases). This CDR3 reads CASSPAEQGIYMNTEAFF. CDR3 nucleotide sequence: TGTGCCAGCTCACCCGCCGAGCAGGGGATCTACATGAACACTGAAGCTTTCTTT.